A single sample is the source of the 12 T cell receptor beta chains below, sequenced in a study of post-analysis software for immune sequencing data (dated by TCRdb to 2014 to 2015). Broader findings and caveats from the paper: Patients showed significantly higher frequencies than controls for several TRBV segments, among them TRBV5-6, TRBV5-1 and TRBV20-1.

Their specific antigens are unknown. The library was prepared using PCR. TCRdb lists the instrument as Illumina HiSeq 2500. Unique molecular identifiers were incorporated into TCR beta cDNA libraries to reduce PCR and sequencing biases. TCRdb redid the processing of the public reads, applying fastp at Q25 and MiXCR, and retained in-frame beta chains. Each record represents a unique CDR3 protein, reported with the most common genes and DNA among its rows. The sample table records about 820,000 distinct CDR3 sequences; roughly 58% of these occur just once. Approximately 4.5% of the sample goes to the ten largest clones. Sequencing was carried out using blood. Receptors were obtained from a girl between 5 and 17 years old with multiple sclerosis.

V and J are TRBV3-1 and TRBJ2-1, with 9 bases aligning to TRBD2. V dropped 1 base and J dropped 3; count of bases not matched to a gene: 1. The germline V gene encodes CDR1 LGHDT and CDR2 YNNKEL (reference sequence). The CDR3 loop spans 15 amino acids. The CDR3 coding sequence is TGTGCCAGCAGCCAAGCAGCGGGGGGCTACAATGAGCAGTTCTTC. Its protein is CASSQAAGGYNEQFF.

This clonotype showed up many times. V usage is TRBV5-6 and J usage is TRBJ1-2; 9 positions match TRBD1. The trim removed 3 bases at V and 1 base at J, leaving 7 bases unmatched. Germline V lookup: CDR1 SGHDT, CDR2 YYEEEE. This CDR3 comprises 16 residues. As DNA, the CDR3 is TGTGCCAGCAGCTCATGGACAGGGGTCTATAACTATGGCTACACCTTC. Amino acids: CASSSWTGVYNYGYTF.

This clonotype appeared a few times. This chain joins TRBV29-1 and TRBJ2-7; 9 bases map to TRBD1. V dropped 7 bases and J dropped 2; count of bases not matched to a gene: 6. CDR1 and CDR2 from the germline V gene are SQVTM and ANQGSEA. The CDR3 totals 13 residues. CDR3 sequence reads: CSAGTGRTYEQYF. The CDR3 coding sequence is TGCAGCGCCGGGACAGGGAGGACCTACGAGCAGTACTTC.

V gene TRBV7-9 combines with J gene TRBJ2-2; no reliable D call. V gave up 8 bases and J gave up 6 bases, with 7 bases separating them. Germline V gene lookup returns CDR1 SEHNR and CDR2 FQNEAQ (reference sequence). The CDR3 extends over 11 amino acids. The CDR3 sequence is CASPGAGELFF. CDR3 sequence (DNA): TGTGCCAGCCCTGGGGCCGGGGAGCTGTTTTTT.

This clonotype was seen only a few times. This rearrangement joins TRBV27 to TRBJ2-7; the D gene is possibly TRBD2 (5 bases). Germline V gene data show CDR1 as MNHEY and CDR2 as SMNVEV (reference sequence). The CDR3 is 11 amino acids. Trimming removed 5 bases from V and 6 bases from J, with 8 bases in between. CDR3 in DNA: TGTGCCAGCAGTACTGCGGGCGAGCAGTACTTC. Translation gives CASSTAGEQYF.

The chain couples TRBV20-1 to TRBJ2-7; D ambiguous. TRBJ2-5 matches the DNA end more closely, so the J call is doubtful. This CDR3 spans 14 amino acids. The germline V gene encodes CDR1 DFQATT and CDR2 SNEGSKA (reference sequence). The CDR3 nucleotides read TGCAGTGCCGACCCAGCCGGGCAGGCAAGGACCCAGTACTTC. It encodes CSADPAGQARTQYF.

The count of this clonotype is one. The J gene is TRBJ2-7, the V gene TRBV14; tentatively, D is TRBD1 or TRBD2 (5 bases each). The V end was cut by 5 bases, the J end by 2 bases, with 19 bases between. The length of the CDR3 is 16 residues. Germline-derived CDR1 and CDR2 are SGHDN and FVKESK. Here the CDR3 reads CASSFDSGTVPYEQYF. CDR3 in DNA: TGTGCCAGCAGCTTCGATTCCGGGACGGTACCCTACGAGCAGTACTTC.

The chain couples TRBV5-1 to TRBJ1-2, with 7 bases identical to TRBD1. The trim removed 0 bases at V and 8 bases at J, leaving 7 bases unmatched. CDR3 length equals 14 residues. Germline V gene data show CDR1 as SGHRS and CDR2 as YFSETQ. CDR3 protein: CASSLGGQAGGYTF. The CDR3 DNA reads as TGCGCCAGCAGCTTGGGCGGACAGGCAGGCGGCTACACCTTC.

This clonotype was picked up many times. The chain recombines TRBV7-9 with TRBJ2-1; D not resolved. The length of the CDR3 is 14 residues. Germline V lookup: CDR1 SEHNR, CDR2 FQNEAQ (reference sequence). The V gene lost 7 bases and the J gene lost 4 bases, with 14 bases spanning the gap. CDR3 sequence (DNA): TGTGCCAGCACCCCGACCATCCGGTACAATGAGCAGTTCTTC. Translation gives CASTPTIRYNEQFF.

The chain recombines TRBV5-1 with TRBJ2-5, with TRBD2 identical over 14 bases. Judging by the DNA end, TRBJ2-7 fits better; the J call may be wrong. The CDR3 contains 17 residues. Per the germline V gene, CDR1 is SGHRS and CDR2 is YFSETQ. The CDR3 sequence is CASSLQMTSGRAYEQYF. The CDR3 DNA reads TGCGCCAGCAGCTTACAGATGACTAGCGGGAGGGCCTACGAGCAGTACTTC.

This clonotype has more than one count but fewer than ten. The V gene is TRBV29-1, the J gene TRBJ2-7, with TRBD2 matching over 8 bases. V lost 6 bases and J lost 9; bases outside the gene matches: 10. Germline values: CDR1 SQVTM, CDR2 ANQGSEA. The CDR3 runs to 12 residues. The CDR3 sequence: CSVEGLAGLQYF. As DNA, the CDR3 is TGCAGCGTGGAGGGCCTAGCGGGTCTGCAGTACTTC.

The V and J genes are TRBV15 and TRBJ2-5, with D possibly being TRBD1 (5 bases). V was clipped by 2 bases and J by 5 bases, with 15 bases between them. There are 15 residues in the CDR3. Germline V gives CDR1 LNHNV, CDR2 YYDKDF (reference sequence). The CDR3 here is CATSRNQGLGETQYF. In DNA form, the CDR3 reads TGTGCCACCAGCAGAAACCAGGGTCTTGGTGAGACCCAGTACTTC.